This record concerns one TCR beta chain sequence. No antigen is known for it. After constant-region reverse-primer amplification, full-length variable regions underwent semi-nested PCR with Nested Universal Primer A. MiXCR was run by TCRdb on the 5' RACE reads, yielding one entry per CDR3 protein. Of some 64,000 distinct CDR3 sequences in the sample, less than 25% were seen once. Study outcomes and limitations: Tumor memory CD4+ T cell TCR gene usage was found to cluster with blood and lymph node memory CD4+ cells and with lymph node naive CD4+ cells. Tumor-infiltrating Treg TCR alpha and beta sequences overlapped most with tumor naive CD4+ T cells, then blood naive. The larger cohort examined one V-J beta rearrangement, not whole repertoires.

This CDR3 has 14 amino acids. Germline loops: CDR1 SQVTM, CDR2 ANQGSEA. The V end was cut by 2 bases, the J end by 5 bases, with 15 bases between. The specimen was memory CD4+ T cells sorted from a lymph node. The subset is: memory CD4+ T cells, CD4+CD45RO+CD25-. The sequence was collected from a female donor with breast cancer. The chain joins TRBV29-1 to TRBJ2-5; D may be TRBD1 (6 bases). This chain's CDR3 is CSVEPTRGSETQYF. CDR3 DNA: TGCAGCGTTGAACCAACCAGGGGATCCGAGACCCAGTACTTC.